These T cell receptor beta chains were read from a single sample in a study of vaccination and CD4 T cells after COVID-19. The antigens these receptors bind are not known. MiXCR, run by TCRdb on the PCR reads, gives a single entry per CDR3 protein. This table holds about 7,200 distinct CDR3 sequences, roughly 40% found once. The sample was CD4+ T cells from blood, cultured in vitro. These receptors came from a human donor in good health. The CDR3 runs from the conserved cysteine through the conserved F or W. Each record gives: clone size, V gene, J gene, D gene, CDR3 protein, CDR3 DNA. A D gene is named only where the DNA matches it firmly. Clone size appears in some rows only: once, few, many, or a class for an expanded clone.

-	TRBV7-8	TRBJ1-2	TRBD1	CASSYRGRNLDYGYTF	TGTGCCAGCAGTTACAGGGGGCGGAACCTTGACTATGGCTACACCTTC
few	TRBV6-2/TRBV6-3	TRBJ2-5	TRBD1	CASRHLGQAIQETQYF	TGTGCCAGCAGGCACTTAGGACAGGCGATCCAAGAGACCCAGTACTTC
once	TRBV12-3/TRBV12-4	TRBJ2-1	-	CASILRGTSTAEQFF	TGTGCCAGCATCCTACGGGGTACCTCAACGGCTGAGCAGTTCTTC
-	TRBV6-1	TRBJ2-1	-	CASSEGWEQFF	TGTGCCAGCAGTGAAGGCTGGGAGCAGTTCTTC
-	TRBV6-1	TRBJ1-2	-	CASSEALRDLYGYTF	TGTGCCAGCAGTGAAGCGCTCCGGGACCTCTATGGCTACACCTTC
-	TRBV7-9	TRBJ1-2	-	CAGGSGAANYGYTF	TGTGCCGGCGGGTCAGGGGCCGCTAACTATGGCTACACCTTC
few	TRBV30	TRBJ1-1	-	CAWGGGRGTEAFF	TGTGCCTGGGGGGGAGGTCGGGGCACTGAAGCTTTCTTT
few	TRBV20-1	TRBJ1-6	-	CSALLAAAFERPLHF	TGCAGTGCTCTACTCGCGGCAGCCTTCGAGAGACCCCTCCACTTT
-	TRBV28	TRBJ2-7	-	CASSLHRLTYEQYF	TGTGCCAGCAGTTTACACAGACTAACCTACGAGCAGTACTTC
few	TRBV19	TRBJ1-1	-	CASSSWPEAFF	TGTGCCAGTAGTTCCTGGCCCGAAGCTTTCTTT
-	TRBV5-6	TRBJ2-7	-	CASSFYGSFLRDEQYF	TGTGCCAGCAGCTTTTATGGTAGCTTCTTACGGGACGAGCAGTACTTC
few	TRBV15	TRBJ1-4	TRBD1	CATSRDRQGHEKLFF	TGTGCCACCAGCAGAGACAGACAGGGGCACGAAAAACTGTTTTTT
-	TRBV19	TRBJ1-1	-	CASSMYSQNTEAFF	TGTGCCAGTAGTATGTACAGTCAGAACACTGAAGCTTTCTTT
-	TRBV6-1	TRBJ1-1	-	CASSPGVVGMNTEAFF	TGTGCCAGCAGCCCGGGGGTCGTGGGCATGAACACTGAAGCTTTCTTT
-	TRBV19	TRBJ1-1	-	CASSIRTGDTEAFF	TGTGCCAGTAGTATTCGTACGGGAGACACTGAAGCTTTCTTT
-	TRBV7-9	TRBJ1-1	-	CASSLGQGEAFF	TGTGCCAGCAGCTTAGGCCAGGGAGAAGCTTTCTTT
-	TRBV6-5	TRBJ2-5	-	CASSYASVGLQETQYF	TGTGCCAGCAGTTATGCTTCCGTTGGATTACAAGAGACCCAGTACTTC
-	TRBV5-1	TRBJ1-6	-	CASSLAPGNSPLHF	TGCGCCAGCAGCTTGGCTCCGGGGAATTCACCCCTCCACTTT
-	TRBV19	TRBJ1-1	-	CASSRTATMNTEAFF	TGTGCCAGTAGCAGGACAGCAACCATGAACACTGAAGCTTTCTTT
-	TRBV19	TRBJ1-5	TRBD1	CASRDPGQGYNQPQHF	TGTGCCAGTAGGGATCCGGGACAGGGGTACAATCAGCCCCAGCATTTT
-	TRBV20-1	TRBJ1-1	-	CSARDPVRNTEAFF	TGCAGTGCTAGAGACCCAGTAAGGAACACTGAAGCTTTCTTT
-	TRBV2	TRBJ2-7	-	CARRRRGSYEQYF	TGTGCCAGAAGACGACGGGGCTCCTACGAGCAGTACTTC
-	TRBV12-5	TRBJ2-7	-	CASGLGQVNYEQYF	TGTGCTAGTGGTTTGGGACAGGTCAACTACGAGCAGTACTTC
few	TRBV24-1	TRBJ2-3	-	CATSDQTEATDTQYF	TGTGCCACCAGTGACCAGACGGAGGCGACAGATACGCAGTATTTT
-	TRBV19	TRBJ2-2	-	CASSISLASTGELFF	TGTGCCAGTAGTATCAGCCTAGCCAGCACCGGGGAGCTGTTTTTT
few	TRBV27	TRBJ2-3	TRBD2	CASSLSPSGSATQYF	TGTGCCAGCAGTTTATCCCCTAGCGGGAGTGCTACGCAGTATTTT
few	TRBV11-2	TRBJ1-3	TRBD1	CASSSGTGDGNTIYF	TGTGCCAGCAGCTCAGGGACAGGGGACGGAAACACCATATATTTT
-	TRBV20-1	TRBJ2-3	-	CSHREFGTDTQYF	TGCAGTCATCGGGAGTTCGGTACAGATACGCAGTATTTT
medium-sized	TRBV21-1	TRBJ1-5	-	CASSTPRDRGAQPQHF	TGTGCCAGCAGCACCCCCCGCGACAGGGGCGCCCAGCCCCAGCATTTT
-	TRBV7-2	TRBJ2-7	-	CASSDGASVFYEQYF	TGTGCCAGCAGCGATGGGGCTAGCGTTTTCTACGAGCAGTACTTC
-	TRBV5-1	TRBJ2-3	TRBD1	CASSFDRARGDTQYF	TGCGCCAGCAGCTTCGACAGGGCTCGGGGAGATACGCAGTATTTT
-	TRBV2	TRBJ1-4	TRBD1	CASGDRGLFF	TGTGCCAGCGGGGACAGGGGACTGTTTTTT
-	TRBV19	TRBJ2-5	-	CASSISETQYF	TGTGCCAGTAGTATCTCGGAGACCCAGTACTTC
-	TRBV19	TRBJ2-7	TRBD1	CASSTGQGYEQYF	TGTGCCAGTAGTACGGGACAGGGCTACGAGCAGTACTTC
-	TRBV6-5	TRBJ1-1	-	CASSYSRGMGTEAFF	TGTGCCAGCAGTTACAGCCGGGGGATGGGCACTGAAGCTTTCTTT
few	TRBV27	TRBJ2-1	TRBD2	CASSPAGGASYNEQFF	TGTGCCAGCAGTCCCGCGGGGGGAGCGAGCTACAATGAGCAGTTCTTC
-	TRBV9	TRBJ2-3	-	CASSVGPGAREVDTQYF	TGTGCCAGCAGCGTAGGCCCCGGGGCCAGGGAAGTGGATACGCAGTATTTT
-	TRBV12-3/TRBV12-4	TRBJ2-7	-	CASSGSGHGYEQYF	TGTGCCAGCAGTGGTTCGGGACACGGATACGAGCAGTACTTC
few	TRBV20-1	TRBJ2-7	-	CSAFTGFHEQYF	TGCAGTGCTTTTACAGGGTTCCACGAGCAGTACTTC
-	TRBV5-1	TRBJ2-1	TRBD2	CASSSGTRGNEQFF	TGCGCCAGCAGCTCAGGGACTAGGGGCAATGAGCAGTTCTTC
-	TRBV29-1	TRBJ2-1	TRBD1	CSVVRGGRGRVSGNNEQFF	TGCAGCGTTGTCCGAGGCGGCAGGGGGCGGGTTAGCGGAAACAATGAGCAGTTCTTC
-	TRBV6-5	TRBJ1-2	-	CASSYGGGIPLGYTF	TGTGCCAGCAGTTACGGGGGTGGGATCCCCCTCGGCTACACCTTC
-	TRBV11-2	TRBJ1-1	TRBD1	CASSLDPPTGGTEAFF	TGTGCCAGCAGCTTAGATCCCCCGACAGGGGGCACTGAAGCTTTCTTT
-	TRBV27	TRBJ1-4	-	CASSLQRGSNEKLFF	TGTGCCAGCAGTTTACAAAGGGGGAGCAATGAAAAACTGTTTTTT
few	TRBV7-2	TRBJ2-5	-	CASSPGQRQETQYF	TGTGCCAGCAGCCCCGGACAGAGACAAGAGACCCAGTACTTC
-	TRBV18	TRBJ1-2	-	CASSLSLDSMRGYTF	TGTGCCAGCTCACTATCGTTGGACAGCATGAGGGGCTACACCTTC